This passage covers 22 T cell receptor beta chains from one sample sequenced in a study of blood T cell repertoires in COVID-19. Sequencing used immunoSEQ multiplex PCR; TCRdb keeps in-frame clones, though not all of them. The table records approximately 94,000 clones, around four fifths of them present only once. The sample taken for sequencing was peripheral blood. The receptors stem from a man aged 50-59 years with active or convalescent COVID-19.

The chain links TRBV4-1 to TRBJ2-2; D possibly corresponds to TRBD1 (5 bases). Trimming stripped 4 bases from V and 1 base from J, with 10 bases between. Germline V gene lookup returns CDR1 MGHRA and CDR2 YSYEKL. There are 15 residues in the CDR3. CDR3 coding DNA: TGCGCCAGCAGCCTTCCCACAGGGAACACCGGGGAGCTGTTTTTT. It yields the protein CASSLPTGNTGELFF.

This sequence joins TRBV5-6 and TRBJ1-2; the D gene is possibly TRBD1 (6 bases). Trimming removed 7 bases from V and 4 bases from J, with 17 bases in between. There are 14 residues in the CDR3. The germline gives CDR1 SGHDT, CDR2 YYEEEE. Written as DNA, the CDR3 is TGTGCCAGCCGTTTCGGGGGGGCCGCCTATGGCTACACCTTC. This encodes CASRFGGAAYGYTF.

The chain is built from TRBV4-1 and TRBJ1-5; 7 bases align to TRBD1. The trim removed 1 base at V and 10 bases at J, leaving 13 bases unmatched. This CDR3 has 16 amino acids. Per germline, CDR1 MGHRA and CDR2 YSYEKL. The CDR3 nucleotides read TGCGCCAGCAGCCAAGTACCCTACAGGGGCCCCCTACCCCAGCATTTT. Amino acids: CASSQVPYRGPLPQHF.

The chain employs TRBV5-4 and TRBJ1-4; 8 positions agree with TRBD1. This CDR3 contains 15 residues. The germline gives CDR1 SGHNT, CDR2 YYREEE (reference sequence). The V segment lost 4 bases and the J segment 5 bases; nucleotides outside the gene matches: 7. The CDR3 reads CASSGGQDRNEKLFF. In nucleotides, the CDR3 is TGTGCCAGCAGCGGGGGACAGGACCGAAATGAAAAACTGTTTTTT.

CDR3 nucleotide sequence: TGTGCCAGCAGCCCTATCGGGACTAGCGGGAGGGCCAGGTACGAGCAGTACTTC. Residues: CASSPIGTSGRARYEQYF. The genes are TRBV3-1 (or the pseudogene TRBV3-2) and TRBJ2-7, with 16 bases that match TRBD2. Germline CDR1 is LGHDT and CDR2 is YNNKEL (reference sequence). The CDR3 loop spans 18 amino acids. Trimming cost V 4 bases and J 4 bases; bases outside gene matches: 10.

Many counts were recorded for this clone. This chain uses TRBV4-1 with TRBJ1-3, with TRBD1 matching 7 bases. The CDR3 sequence is 15 residues long. The V and J ends lost 8 bases and 1 base, in that order; junction bases with no gene match: 8. Germline V lookup: CDR1 MGHRA, CDR2 YSYEKL. The DNA of the CDR3 is TGCGCCAGCGTTCCGTCACAGGGGTCTGGAAACACCATATATTTT. The encoded protein is CASVPSQGSGNTIYF.

The chain joins TRBV3-1 (or the pseudogene TRBV3-2) to TRBJ1-1, with TRBD1 matching 7 bases. V lost 10 bases and J lost 3; bases outside the gene matches: 8. The CDR3 contains 13 residues. Germline V gene data show CDR1 as LGHDT and CDR2 as YNNKEL (reference sequence). CDR3 DNA sequence: TGTGCCACTTCGACAGGGCTTGACACTGAAGCTTTCTTT. Its translation is CATSTGLDTEAFF.

The chain has TRBV27 and TRBJ2-1; 8 bases match TRBD2. The V and J ends lost 5 bases and 8 bases, in that order; junction bases with no gene match: 11. The CDR3 covers 15 residues. CDR1 MNHEY and CDR2 SMNVEV come from the germline V gene (reference sequence). The CDR3 protein is CASSPTAGGYDEQFF. The CDR3 region has the DNA TGTGCCAGCAGTCCCACGGCGGGAGGATACGATGAGCAGTTCTTC.

This clone was observed a few times. The chain employs TRBV30 and TRBJ1-1; tentatively, D is TRBD1 (6 bases). Trimming stripped 0 bases from V and 0 bases from J, with 14 bases between. CDR3 length: 16 amino acids. CDR1 and CDR2 from the germline V gene are GTSNPN and SVGIG (reference sequence). CDR3 sequence reads: CAWSVPGRGMNTEAFF. CDR3 DNA sequence: TGTGCCTGGAGTGTACCTGGCAGGGGAATGAACACTGAAGCTTTCTTT.

V and J are TRBV5-1 and TRBJ2-3; D unclear. This CDR3 spans 14 amino acids. Germline assignment: CDR1 SGHRS and CDR2 YFSETQ. Trimming pared 0 bases from V and 5 bases from J, leaving 10 bases between. The CDR3 protein is CASSLGQREDTQYF. Written as DNA, the CDR3 is TGCGCCAGCAGCTTGGGGCAGCGTGAAGATACGCAGTATTTT.

The rearrangement links TRBV5-1 to TRBJ1-2; maybe TRBD1 (5 bases). This CDR3 is built from 15 residues. Germline V gene lookup returns CDR1 SGHRS and CDR2 YFSETQ. Trimming took off 0 bases at V and 7 bases at J, with 16 bases between the two ends. The CDR3 reads CASSLEGRGDSGYTF. CDR3 DNA: TGCGCCAGCAGCTTGGAGGGTAGAGGGGACTCTGGCTACACCTTC.

This clone has only a few counts. V and J are TRBV24-1 and TRBJ2-2, with unresolved D. Germline CDR1 KGHDR, CDR2 SFDVKD. V was cut by 5 bases and J by 2 bases, with 5 bases left in between. This CDR3 region has 13 residues. CDR3 sequence reads: CATSGVNTGELFF. The CDR3 nucleotides read TGTGCCACCAGTGGAGTTAACACCGGGGAGCTGTTTTTT.

This rearrangement joins TRBV27 to TRBJ2-1; 12 bases are shared with TRBD2. Per germline, CDR1 MNHEY and CDR2 SMNVEV (reference sequence). CDR3 length equals 15 residues. V shed 8 bases and J 7 bases; nucleotides not matched to a gene: 9. CDR3: CASGTLAGGRNEQFF. CDR3 DNA: TGTGCCAGCGGAACGCTAGCGGGAGGGCGAAATGAGCAGTTCTTC.

This clone came up many times. The chain combines TRBV20-1 with TRBJ1-6; 7 bases align to TRBD1. Trimming cost V 3 bases and J 1 base; bases outside gene matches: 3. This CDR3 is built from 15 residues. Germline lookup yields CDR1 DFQATT and CDR2 SNEGSKA (reference sequence). As DNA, the CDR3 is TGCAGTGCTAGTAACAGGGGTTCCTATAATTCACCCCTCCACTTT. Translating it yields CSASNRGSYNSPLHF.

The V and J genes are TRBV9 and TRBJ2-5; 8 nucleotides agree with TRBD1. V lost 0 bases, J lost 4 bases, and 5 bases stayed unmatched. The CDR3 extends over 15 amino acids. CDR1 SGDLS and CDR2 YYNGEE come from the germline V gene. CDR3 loop: CASSVGTGPGETQYF. In nucleotides, the CDR3 is TGTGCCAGCAGCGTAGGGACAGGGCCCGGAGAGACCCAGTACTTC.

CDR3 coding DNA: TGTGCCAGCAGCTCTCCTAAAGCTGGAAACACCATATATTTT. Its protein is CASSSPKAGNTIYF. The chain combines TRBV7-2 with TRBJ1-3; D gene uncertain. The length of the CDR3 is 14 residues. V was clipped by 4 bases and J by 2 bases, with 9 bases between them. CDR1 SGHTA and CDR2 FQGNSA come from the germline V gene.

This clone appeared a single time. J is TRBJ2-7 and V is TRBV6-2 or TRBV6-3; D is perhaps TRBD2 (6 bases). The V gene's germline CDR1 is MNHEY and CDR2 SVGEGT. V was pared by 6 bases and J by 5 bases, with 11 bases between. CDR3 length equals 12 residues. The CDR3 loop is CASSLTSHEQYF. The CDR3 nucleotides are TGTGCCAGCAGCCTAACTAGCCACGAGCAGTACTTC.

J is TRBJ2-7 and V is TRBV19, with 9 bases that match TRBD1. This CDR3 has 15 amino acids. Germline V gene sequence: CDR1 LNHDA, CDR2 SQIVND (reference sequence). V dropped 1 base and J dropped 7; count of bases not matched to a gene: 8. CDR3 in DNA: TGTGCCAGTAGTATAGTTCACAGGGGGCGTCAAGAGCAGTACTTC. This gives the protein CASSIVHRGRQEQYF. The full variable domain, with the rest looked up from reference TRBV19 and TRBJ2-7, is DGGITQSPKYLFRKEGQNVTLSCEQNLNHDAMYWYRQDPGQGLRLIYYSQIVNDFQKGDIAEGYSVSREKKESFPLTVTSAQKNPTAFYLCASSIVHRGRQEQYFGPGTRLTVT.

This chain joins TRBV6-5 and TRBJ1-5; TRBD1 aligns across 10 bases. Germline lookup yields CDR1 MNHEY and CDR2 SVGAGI. The V gene end was trimmed by 6 bases and the J gene end by 6 bases; junction bases not matched to a gene: 5. This CDR3 region has 14 residues. The CDR3 loop is CASRGTGETQPQHF. In nucleotides, the CDR3 is TGTGCCAGCAGAGGGACAGGGGAGACTCAGCCCCAGCATTTT.

This chain joins TRBV5-1 and TRBJ2-7, with 7 bases lining up with TRBD2. V shed 1 base and J 5 bases; nucleotides not matched to a gene: 3. The CDR3 covers 13 residues. CDR1 and CDR2 (germline): SGHRS, YFSETQ. The CDR3: CASSLTSAHEQYF. The CDR3 region has the DNA TGCGCCAGCAGCTTGACTAGCGCCCACGAGCAGTACTTC.

This sequence joins TRBV18 and TRBJ1-2; D is possibly TRBD1 (6 bases). V was clipped by 3 bases and J by 8 bases, with 19 bases between them. Per the germline V gene, CDR1 is KGHSH and CDR2 is LQKENI. The CDR3 spans 15 residues. The CDR3 sequence: CASSPHPGGAEGYTF. CDR3 nucleotide sequence: TGTGCCAGCTCACCCCACCCGGGGGGGGCGGAGGGCTACACCTTC. The full variable domain, its missing parts supplied by reference TRBV18 and TRBJ1-2, is NAGVMQNPRHLVRRRGQEARLRCSPMKGHSHVYWYRQLPEEGLKFMVYLQKENIIDESGMPKERFSAEFPKEGPSILRIQQVVRGDSAAYFCASSPHPGGAEGYTFGSGTRLTVV.

The V gene is TRBV3-1 (or the pseudogene TRBV3-2), the J gene TRBJ2-3, with 8 nucleotides matching TRBD1. The length of the CDR3 is 15 residues. Germline loops: CDR1 LGHDT, CDR2 YNNKEL (reference sequence). V was clipped by 3 bases and J by 4 bases; unmatched bases: 6. This CDR3 reads CASSHRTGPSDTQYF. As DNA, the CDR3 is TGTGCCAGCAGCCATAGGACAGGGCCGTCAGATACGCAGTATTTT.